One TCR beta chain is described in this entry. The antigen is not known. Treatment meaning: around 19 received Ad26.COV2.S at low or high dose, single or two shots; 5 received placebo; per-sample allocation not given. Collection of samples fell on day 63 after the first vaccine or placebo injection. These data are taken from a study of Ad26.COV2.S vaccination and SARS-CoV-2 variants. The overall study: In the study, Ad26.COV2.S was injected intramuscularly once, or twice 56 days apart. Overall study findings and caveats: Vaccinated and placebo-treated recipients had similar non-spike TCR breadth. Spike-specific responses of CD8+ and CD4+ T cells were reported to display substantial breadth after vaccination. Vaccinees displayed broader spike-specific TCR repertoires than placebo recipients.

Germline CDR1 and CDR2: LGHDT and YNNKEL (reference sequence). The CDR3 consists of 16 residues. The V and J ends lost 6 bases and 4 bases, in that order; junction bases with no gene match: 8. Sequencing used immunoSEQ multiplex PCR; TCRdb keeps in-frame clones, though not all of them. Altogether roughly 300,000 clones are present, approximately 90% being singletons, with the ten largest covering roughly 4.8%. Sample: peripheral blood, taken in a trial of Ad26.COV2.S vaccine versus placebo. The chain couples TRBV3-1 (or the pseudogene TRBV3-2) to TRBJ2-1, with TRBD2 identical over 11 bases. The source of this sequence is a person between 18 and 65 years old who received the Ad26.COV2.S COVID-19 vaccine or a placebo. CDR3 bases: TGTGCCAGCAGGGGTACTAGCGGGAGAGCGTACAATGAGCAGTTCTTC. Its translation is CASRGTSGRAYNEQFF.